This TCR beta chain was obtained from a study of blood T cell repertoires in COVID-19. Across the study: Both acute and convalescent COVID-19 samples were obtained from the United States, Italy and Spain.

The protocol was immunoSEQ multiplex PCR, while the TCRdb copy is restricted to in-frame clones and leaves out a portion. The sample has over 300,000 clones, 90% seen once. Germline V gene data show CDR1 as MDHEN and CDR2 as SYDVKM. Trimming took 1 base from V and 0 from J, leaving 3 bases between them. The CDR3 extends over 13 amino acids. In this sample, this clone turned up a few times. This TCR was recovered from a man in his late teens or twenties with active or convalescent COVID-19. The specimen sequenced was peripheral blood. The chain employs TRBV28 and TRBJ1-1; D call uncertain. CDR3 residues: CASSLFMNTEAFF. The CDR3 DNA sequence: TGTGCCAGCAGTTTATTCATGAACACTGAAGCTTTCTTT.